One T cell receptor beta chain is described in this entry. Antigen: not known. Germline CDR1 MNHEY, CDR2 SVGAGI. The CDR3 totals 14 residues. The ends were cut back, 0 bases at V and 4 bases at J, with 9 bases in the middle. These data are taken from a study of a mutant IDH1 vaccine in newly diagnosed glioma. Only in-frame clones appear in the TCRdb table, and some are missing; sequencing was by immunoSEQ multiplex PCR. Of roughly 61,000 clones in the sample, about four fifths were seen once. Regarding time point: week 11, during vaccination. Every vaccine dose comprised 300 ug of mutant IDH1 20-mer peptide plus topical imiquimod.

The TCR sequence derives from a man aged 50 or older with glioma. The source material was PBMCs, sampled from a glioma patient whose treatment included an IDH1 peptide vaccine. The genes are TRBV6-5 and TRBJ1-2; no clear D. Here the CDR3 reads CASSYSSGSYGYTF. The CDR3 nucleotides read TGTGCCAGCAGTTACTCGAGCGGGAGCTATGGCTACACCTTC.